The 27 T cell receptor beta chains reported below all come from one sample, sequenced in a study of early T cells in non-severe SARS-CoV-2 infection. TCRdb re-called the 5' RACE reads through MiXCR, storing one row per CDR3 protein. This sample has tens of thousands of distinct CDR3 sequences, with more than 4% found just once. Sequenced: whole blood. All receptors derive from an adult who was a healthcare worker with PCR-confirmed SARS-CoV-2 infection or an uninfected control (not recorded which).

This clonotype occurred a few times. This sequence joins TRBV6-2 or TRBV6-3 and TRBJ2-3; D is perhaps TRBD1 (5 bases). V was trimmed by 6 bases and J by 9 bases, leaving 13 bases between them. This CDR3 is 12 amino acids long. The germline CDR1 and CDR2 sequences are MNHEY and SVGEGT. CDR3 nucleotide sequence: TGTGCCAGCAGCAATTCCCAGGGCACGCAGTATTTT. This encodes CASSNSQGTQYF.

This clonotype has only a few counts. The rearrangement links TRBV10-1 to TRBJ2-7, with D perhaps matching TRBD2 (6 bases). V lost 6 bases and J 7 bases, leaving 16 bases between the germline ends. The CDR3 sequence is 13 residues long. In germline, CDR1 is WNHNN, CDR2 SYGVQD (reference sequence). The CDR3 nucleotides read TGCGCCAGCAGCCGAGGAGCGGGCGGGGAGCAGTACTTC. This encodes CASSRGAGGEQYF.

This clonotype was found many times. The gene calls are TRBV10-1 and TRBJ1-4; D remains ambiguous. CDR1 WNHNN and CDR2 SYGVQD come from the germline V gene (reference sequence). The germline V and J ends were trimmed by 4 bases and 6 bases, with 6 bases remaining between them. The CDR3 has 12 amino acids. CDR3 in DNA: TGCGCCAGCAGTGGCTACGATGAAAAACTGTTTTTT. This codes for CASSGYDEKLFF.

The chain joins TRBV11-2 to TRBJ1-3, with a tentative D call TRBD1 (6 bases). The germline gives CDR1 SGHAT, CDR2 FQNNGV. V was cut by 4 bases and J by 0 bases, with 16 bases left in between. This CDR3 has 17 residues. CDR3 amino acids: CASSSRRQALSGNTIYF. The CDR3, as DNA: TGTGCCAGCAGCTCCCGACGACAGGCACTCTCTGGAAACACCATATATTTT.

The table lists this clonotype with a few counts. The chain combines TRBV12-3 or TRBV12-4 with TRBJ2-7; 8 bases align to TRBD2. The CDR3 has 12 residues. Germline trimming cut 7 bases from V and 5 bases from J; bases unmatched to any gene: 4. The CDR3 DNA reads TGTGCCAGCACCGGGACTAGGGACGAGCAGTACTTC. Translated, it gives CASTGTRDEQYF.

The chain has TRBV7-9 and TRBJ2-7; 8 bases match TRBD2. Looked up from germline, CDR1 is SEHNR and CDR2 is FQNEAQ (reference sequence). The CDR3 totals 15 residues. Germline trimming cut 1 base from V and 2 bases from J; bases unmatched to any gene: 4. The CDR3 loop reads CASSLVLRGAYEQYF. In DNA, the CDR3 is TGTGCCAGCAGCTTAGTTCTGCGGGGGGCCTACGAGCAGTACTTC.

This clonotype was found a few times. The rearrangement joins TRBV3-1 to TRBJ2-7; the match to TRBD2 covers 9 bases. The germline V gene has CDR1 LGHDT and CDR2 YNNKEL (reference sequence). With V trimmed by 0 bases and J by 4 bases, 4 bases remained unmatched. There are 15 residues in the CDR3. The CDR3 here is CASSQDASGVYEQYF. CDR3 bases: TGTGCCAGCAGCCAAGATGCTAGCGGGGTTTACGAGCAGTACTTC.

The V and J genes are TRBV5-1 and TRBJ2-7, with D hard to call. In germline, CDR1 is SGHRS, CDR2 YFSETQ. The CDR3 totals 12 residues. V was clipped by 3 bases and J by 1 base, with 5 bases between them. CDR3 sequence reads: CASSSQSYEQYF. In DNA, the CDR3 is TGCGCCAGCAGCTCCCAGTCCTACGAGCAGTACTTC.

In its sample, this clonotype was seen many times. V and J are TRBV7-2 and TRBJ1-1, with 7 bases fitting TRBD1. CDR3 length: 15 residues. In germline, CDR1 is SGHTA, CDR2 FQGNSA. V trimming: 3 bases; J trimming: 6 bases; junction bases outside the gene matches: 10. The DNA for the CDR3 is TGTGCCAGCAGCTTCCAACAGGGGCGGAGAGCTGAAGCTTTCTTT. Protein sequence: CASSFQQGRRAEAFF.

The sample holds many counts of this clonotype. Mismatch with germline at one junction end may stem from a read error. The chain couples TRBV7-7 to TRBJ1-1; D gene unclear. The germline gives CDR1 SSHAT, CDR2 FNYEAQ (reference sequence). This CDR3 spans 13 amino acids. CDR3 protein: CASSLGQNTEAFF. CDR3 DNA sequence: TGTGCTAGCAGCTTAGGTCAGAACACTGAAGCTTTCTTT.

This sequence joins TRBV7-9 and TRBJ1-4, with D tentatively TRBD1 (6 bases). The CDR3 covers 16 residues. Germline assignment: CDR1 SEHNR and CDR2 FQNEAQ (reference sequence). V lost 4 bases and J 0 bases, leaving 12 bases between the germline ends. The CDR3 coding sequence is TGTGCCAGCAGCTCTGCGGGGGCATCAACTAATGAAAAACTGTTTTTT. Its protein is CASSSAGASTNEKLFF.

The chain employs TRBV4-2 and TRBJ1-1; perhaps TRBD1 as D (6 bases). Trimming shortened V by 8 bases and J by 0 bases, and 16 bases separated the two germline ends. The CDR3 sequence is 15 residues long. From germline, CDR1 is LGHNA and CDR2 YNFKEQ. The CDR3 DNA reads TGTGCCAGCGGGGGACCTGACAGGATGAACACTGAAGCTTTCTTT. Amino acid sequence: CASGGPDRMNTEAFF.

This clonotype was seen at least ten times. V and J are TRBV5-6 and TRBJ1-5; D is ambiguous. Trimming took off 2 bases at V and 0 bases at J, with 6 bases between the two ends. Germline CDR1 SGHDT, CDR2 YYEEEE. The CDR3 runs 14 residues. The CDR3 loop is CASSFKSSNQPQHF. In DNA, the CDR3 is TGTGCCAGCAGCTTCAAAAGTAGCAATCAGCCCCAGCATTTT.

Within the sample, this clonotype is medium-sized. The chain links TRBV11-1 to TRBJ2-1; 10 bases are a match to TRBD1. The CDR3 extends over 13 amino acids. Germline V lookup: CDR1 SGHAT, CDR2 FQDESV (reference sequence). With 4 bases clipped from V and 12 bases from J, the junction kept 6 bases outside the gene matches. In nucleotides, the CDR3 is TGTGCCAGCAGCTCGACAGGGGGCGGATGGCAGTTCTTC. Protein product: CASSSTGGGWQFF.

Relative to its sample, this clonotype is medium-sized. The chain carries TRBV5-4 and TRBJ1-1; D unclear. This CDR3 has 14 residues. Per the germline V gene, CDR1 is SGHNT and CDR2 is YYREEE (reference sequence). Trimming shortened V by 1 base and J by 1 base, and 8 bases separated the two germline ends. CDR3 region: CASSLRGTNTEAFF. The CDR3 DNA sequence: TGTGCCAGCAGCTTGCGGGGAACGAACACTGAAGCTTTCTTT. Supplemented by reference TRBV5-4 and TRBJ1-1, the full variable domain reads ETGVTQSPTHLIKTRGQQVTLRCSSQSGHNTVSWYQQALGQGPQFIFQYYREEENGRGNFPPRFSGLQFPNYSSELNVNALELDDSALYLCASSLRGTNTEAFFGQGTRLTVV.

The rearrangement links TRBV10-1 to TRBJ2-7; D possibly uses TRBD1 or TRBD2 (5 bases each). Trimming took 5 bases from V and 1 from J, leaving 15 bases between them. CDR3 size: 15 residues. Germline V CDR1 and CDR2: WNHNN, SYGVQD (reference sequence). The CDR3 loop is CASSFNPGPSYEQYF. CDR3 nucleotides: TGCGCCAGCAGTTTCAACCCGGGACCGTCCTACGAGCAGTACTTC.

V gene TRBV23-1 combines with J gene TRBJ2-7, with D tentatively TRBD2 (6 bases). TRBV23-1 is flagged as an ORF with uncertain function. This CDR3 has 19 residues. The ends were cut back, 2 bases at V and 4 bases at J, with 27 bases in the middle. As DNA, the CDR3 is TGCGCCAGCAGTCAAGCGGTAAGAAGACGGGAGACTGCGGGATACGAGCAGTACTTC. This encodes CASSQAVRRRETAGYEQYF.

This clonotype was seen repeatedly, ten times or more. The chain employs TRBV10-3 and TRBJ1-4; 7 bases map to TRBD1. There are 14 residues in the CDR3. With 6 bases clipped from V and 4 bases from J, the junction kept 5 bases outside the gene matches. From germline, CDR1 is ENHRY and CDR2 SYGVKD. The CDR3 here is CAIRGDRLNEKLFF. The DNA for the CDR3 is TGTGCCATCAGGGGGGACAGACTTAATGAAAAACTGTTTTTT.

This clonotype has ten or more counts. The V and J genes are TRBV5-1 and TRBJ1-2; D is unclear. V lost 0 bases and J 0 bases, leaving 15 bases between the germline ends. The CDR3 runs 17 residues. Germline CDR1 SGHRS, CDR2 YFSETQ. The CDR3 reads CASSLDRLSSANYGYTF. The DNA of the CDR3 is TGCGCCAGCAGCTTGGATCGGTTATCTTCAGCTAACTATGGCTACACCTTC.

Ten or more counts support this clonotype. The CDR3 is CSARVVRKAKNIQYF. The CDR3 DNA is TGCAGTGCTAGAGTCGTGAGGAAAGCCAAAAACATTCAGTACTTC. The chain couples TRBV20-1 to TRBJ2-4; D not resolved. This CDR3 region has 15 residues. Trimming left V 1 base short and J 0 bases short, with 10 bases between. Per the germline V gene, CDR1 is DFQATT and CDR2 is SNEGSKA (reference sequence).

J is TRBJ2-1 and V is TRBV24-1; no reliable D call. The CDR3 runs 12 residues. Germline V gene lookup returns CDR1 KGHDR and CDR2 SFDVKD. Trimming took 5 bases from V and 8 from J, leaving 9 bases between them. The CDR3 loop reads CATSVGIDEQFF. The CDR3 nucleotides read TGTGCCACCAGTGTGGGGATCGATGAGCAGTTCTTC.

This clonotype was recorded many times. The chain joins TRBV20-1 to TRBJ2-5, with 7 bases aligning to TRBD1. The trim removed 0 bases at V and 5 bases at J, leaving 15 bases unmatched. In germline, CDR1 is DFQATT, CDR2 SNEGSKA (reference sequence). There are 17 residues in the CDR3. For the CDR3, the DNA is TGCAGTGCTAGAGATTCTTCTTGGGACAGCCCCAGGGAGACCCAGTACTTC. It encodes CSARDSSWDSPRETQYF.

This clonotype has at least ten counts. The CDR3 is CASTKLISGNQPQHF. In DNA form, the CDR3 reads TGTGCCAGCACCAAACTAATAAGCGGCAATCAGCCCCAGCATTTT. V gene TRBV6-2 or TRBV6-3 combines with J gene TRBJ1-5; D gene ambiguous. Germline V CDR1 and CDR2: MNHEY, SVGEGT. The CDR3 is made up of 15 amino acids. The V end lost 7 bases, the J end lost 2 bases, and 15 bases lay between the germline ends.

This clonotype was observed a few times. The V and J genes are TRBV29-1 and TRBJ1-1; TRBD1 matches 7 bases. Germline V CDR1 and CDR2: SQVTM, ANQGSEA. The CDR3 extends over 13 amino acids. V lost 6 bases, J lost 1 base, and 5 bases stayed unmatched. CDR3 sequence reads: CSVRQGGNTEAFF. The CDR3, as DNA: TGCAGCGTCAGACAGGGCGGGAACACTGAAGCTTTCTTT.

There are a few counts of this clonotype. The chain employs TRBV29-1 and TRBJ2-4; D is perhaps TRBD2 (6 bases). This CDR3 is built from 13 residues. The germline CDR1 and CDR2 sequences are SQVTM and ANQGSEA. The germline V and J ends were trimmed by 6 bases and 1 base, with 10 bases remaining between them. This chain's CDR3 is CSVWGDAKNIQYF. CDR3 in DNA: TGCAGCGTGTGGGGGGATGCCAAAAACATTCAGTACTTC.

This clonotype was observed many times. V gene TRBV7-9 combines with J gene TRBJ2-3, with 14 bases matching TRBD2. CDR1 SEHNR and CDR2 FQNEAQ come from the germline V gene (reference sequence). V lost 5 bases to trimming and J lost 1 base; unmatched junction nucleotides: 8. The CDR3 runs 18 residues. This chain's CDR3 is CASSTLMGLAGGTDTQYF. The CDR3, as DNA: TGTGCCAGCAGCACACTTATGGGACTAGCGGGGGGCACAGATACGCAGTATTTT.

The rearrangement links TRBV20-1 to TRBJ2-7; possibly TRBD1 for D (6 bases). The germline CDR1 and CDR2 sequences are DFQATT and SNEGSKA (reference sequence). The germline V and J ends were trimmed by 4 bases and 3 bases, with 13 bases remaining between them. This CDR3 is 13 amino acids long. The CDR3 DNA reads TGCAGTGCTACAGGGGTCGATTTCTACGAGCAGTACTTC. It codes for CSATGVDFYEQYF.